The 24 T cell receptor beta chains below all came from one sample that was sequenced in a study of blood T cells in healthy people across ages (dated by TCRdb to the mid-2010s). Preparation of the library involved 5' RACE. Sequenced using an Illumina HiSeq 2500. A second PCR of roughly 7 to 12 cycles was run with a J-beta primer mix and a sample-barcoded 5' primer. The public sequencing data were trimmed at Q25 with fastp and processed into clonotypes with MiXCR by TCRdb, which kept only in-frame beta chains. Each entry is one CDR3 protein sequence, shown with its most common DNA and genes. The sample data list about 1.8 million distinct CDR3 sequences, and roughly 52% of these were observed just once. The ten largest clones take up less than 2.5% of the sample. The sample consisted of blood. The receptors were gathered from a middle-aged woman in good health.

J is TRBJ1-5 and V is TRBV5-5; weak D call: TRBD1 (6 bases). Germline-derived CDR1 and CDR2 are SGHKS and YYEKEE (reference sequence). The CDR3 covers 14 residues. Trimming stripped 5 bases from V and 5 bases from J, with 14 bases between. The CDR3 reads CASRTGSNHQPQHF. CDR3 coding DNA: TGTGCCAGCAGAACAGGGAGTAACCATCAGCCCCAGCATTTT.

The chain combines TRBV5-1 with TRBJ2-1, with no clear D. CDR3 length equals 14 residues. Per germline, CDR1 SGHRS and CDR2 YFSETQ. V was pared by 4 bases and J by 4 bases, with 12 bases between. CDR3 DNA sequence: TGCGCCAGCAGCGACAACACCGTTTACAATGAGCAGTTCTTC. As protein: CASSDNTVYNEQFF.

This chain's CDR3 is CSASPADRPKNIQYF. In nucleotides, the CDR3 is TGCAGTGCTTCTCCAGCTGACAGACCCAAAAACATTCAGTACTTC. V usage is TRBV20-1 and J usage is TRBJ2-4; D perhaps matches TRBD1 (5 bases). Trimming shortened V by 5 bases and J by 2 bases, and 16 bases separated the two germline ends. Germline CDR1 and CDR2: DFQATT and SNEGSKA (reference sequence). The CDR3 totals 15 residues.

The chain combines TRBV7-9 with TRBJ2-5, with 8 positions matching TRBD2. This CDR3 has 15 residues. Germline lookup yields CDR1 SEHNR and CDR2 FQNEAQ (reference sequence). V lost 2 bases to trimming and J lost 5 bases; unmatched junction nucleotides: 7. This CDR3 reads CASSLTSGATETQYF. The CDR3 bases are TGTGCCAGCAGCTTAACTAGCGGAGCCACCGAGACCCAGTACTTC.

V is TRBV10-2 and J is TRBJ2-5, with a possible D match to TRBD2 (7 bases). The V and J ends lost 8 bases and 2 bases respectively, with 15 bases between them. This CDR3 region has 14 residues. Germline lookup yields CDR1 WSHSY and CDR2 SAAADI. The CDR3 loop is CASGEGGPQETQYF. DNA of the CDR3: TGCGCCAGCGGAGAGGGGGGGCCGCAAGAGACCCAGTACTTC.

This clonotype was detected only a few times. The CDR3 region has the DNA TGTGCCAGCAGCTTAGGAGGGACACTTTATAGCAATCAGCCCCAGCATTTT. Protein sequence: CASSLGGTLYSNQPQHF. This rearrangement joins TRBV7-9 to TRBJ1-5; possibly TRBD1 for D (6 bases). The ends were cut back, 1 base at V and 0 bases at J, with 13 bases in the middle. The CDR3 covers 17 residues. The germline gives CDR1 SEHNR, CDR2 FQNEAQ (reference sequence). The full variable domain, completed using reference TRBV7-9 and TRBJ1-5, is DTGVSQNPRHKITKRGQNVTFRCDPISEHNRLYWYRQTLGQGPEFLTYFQNEAQLEKSRLLSDRFSAERPKGSFSTLEIQRTEQGDSAMYLCASSLGGTLYSNQPQHFGDGTRLSIL.

The CDR3 is CASKGDRYGYTF. In DNA, the CDR3 is TGTGCCAGCAAGGGTGACCGCTATGGCTACACCTTC. The chain carries TRBV3-1 and TRBJ1-2; unclear D gene. Germline V CDR1 and CDR2: LGHDT, YNNKEL (reference sequence). V lost 7 bases, J lost 4 bases, and 10 bases lay in between. The CDR3 runs 12 residues.

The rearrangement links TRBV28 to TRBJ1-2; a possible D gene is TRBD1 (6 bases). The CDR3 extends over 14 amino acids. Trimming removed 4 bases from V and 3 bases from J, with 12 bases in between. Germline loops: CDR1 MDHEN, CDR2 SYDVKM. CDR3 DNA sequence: TGTGCCAGCAGTTCCCCGGGGGGCGACTATGGCTACACCTTC. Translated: CASSSPGGDYGYTF.

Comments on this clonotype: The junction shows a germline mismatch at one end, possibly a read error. CDR3 protein: CASSLVWTSNELFF. CDR3 DNA: TGTGCCAGCAGCCTGGTTTGGACTAGCAATGAGCTGTTCTTC. The V and J genes are TRBV7-9 and TRBJ2-1; 8 nucleotides agree with TRBD2. Looked up from germline, CDR1 is SEHNR and CDR2 is FQNEAQ (reference sequence). There are 14 residues in the CDR3.

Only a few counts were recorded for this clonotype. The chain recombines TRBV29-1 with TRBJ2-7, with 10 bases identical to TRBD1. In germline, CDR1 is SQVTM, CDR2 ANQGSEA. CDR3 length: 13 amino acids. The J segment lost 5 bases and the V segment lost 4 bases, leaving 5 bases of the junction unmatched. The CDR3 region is CSVGTGGFDEQYF. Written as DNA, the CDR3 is TGCAGCGTTGGGACAGGGGGGTTCGACGAGCAGTACTTC.

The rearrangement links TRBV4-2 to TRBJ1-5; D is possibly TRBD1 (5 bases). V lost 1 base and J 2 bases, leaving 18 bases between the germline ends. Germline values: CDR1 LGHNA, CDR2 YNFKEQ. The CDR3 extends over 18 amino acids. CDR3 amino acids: CASSQGTGTSGGNQPQHF. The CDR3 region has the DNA TGTGCCAGCAGCCAAGGTACGGGGACCTCGGGGGGCAATCAGCCCCAGCATTTT.

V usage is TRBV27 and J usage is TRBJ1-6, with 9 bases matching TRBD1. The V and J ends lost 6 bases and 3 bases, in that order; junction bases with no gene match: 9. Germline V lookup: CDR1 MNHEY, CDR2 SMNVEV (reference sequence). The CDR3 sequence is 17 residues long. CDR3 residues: CASSLIGQGLYNSPLHF. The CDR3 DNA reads TGTGCCAGCAGCCTCATAGGACAGGGGCTCTATAATTCACCCCTCCACTTT.

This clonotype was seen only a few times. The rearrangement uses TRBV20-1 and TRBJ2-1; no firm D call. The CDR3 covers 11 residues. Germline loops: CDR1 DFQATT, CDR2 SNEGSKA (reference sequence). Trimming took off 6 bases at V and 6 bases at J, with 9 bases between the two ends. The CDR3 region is CSAELVNEQFF. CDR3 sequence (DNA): TGCAGTGCCGAACTCGTCAATGAGCAGTTCTTC.

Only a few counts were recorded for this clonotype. CDR3 protein: CSVEGTGTGETQYF. Written as DNA, the CDR3 is TGCAGCGTTGAAGGGACGGGAACCGGAGAGACCCAGTACTTC. The chain has TRBV29-1 and TRBJ2-5, with D possibly being TRBD2 (5 bases). The germline V gene encodes CDR1 SQVTM and CDR2 ANQGSEA. The CDR3 contains 14 residues. The ends were cut back, 1 base at V and 4 bases at J, with 13 bases in the middle. Full variable domain (remainder filled in from reference TRBV29-1 and TRBJ2-5): SAVISQKPSRDICQRGTSLTIQCQVDSQVTMMFWYRQQPGQSLTLIATANQGSEATYESGFVIDKFPISRPNLTFSTLTVSNMSPEDSSIYLCSVEGTGTGETQYFGPGTRLLVL.

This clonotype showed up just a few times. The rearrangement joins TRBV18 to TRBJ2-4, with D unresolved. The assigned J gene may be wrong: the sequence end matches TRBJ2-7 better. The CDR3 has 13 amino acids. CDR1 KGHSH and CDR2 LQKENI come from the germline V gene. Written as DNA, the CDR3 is TGTGCCAGCTCACCATCCCGAGCCTACGAGCAGTACTTC. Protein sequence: CASSPSRAYEQYF.

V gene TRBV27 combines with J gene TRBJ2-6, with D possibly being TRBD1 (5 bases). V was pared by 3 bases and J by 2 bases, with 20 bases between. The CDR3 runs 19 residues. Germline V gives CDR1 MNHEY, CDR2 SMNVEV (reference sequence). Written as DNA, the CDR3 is TGTGCCAGCAGTTTGGGTAACAATGGGGCCCGGGCTGGGGCCAACGTCCTGACTTTC. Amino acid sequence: CASSLGNNGARAGANVLTF.

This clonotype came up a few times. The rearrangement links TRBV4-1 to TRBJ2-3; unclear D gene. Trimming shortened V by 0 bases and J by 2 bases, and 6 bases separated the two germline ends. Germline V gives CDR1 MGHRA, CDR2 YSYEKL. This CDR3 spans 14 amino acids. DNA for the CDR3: TGCGCCAGCAGCCAAGATTGGGACACAGATACGCAGTATTTT. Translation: CASSQDWDTDTQYF.

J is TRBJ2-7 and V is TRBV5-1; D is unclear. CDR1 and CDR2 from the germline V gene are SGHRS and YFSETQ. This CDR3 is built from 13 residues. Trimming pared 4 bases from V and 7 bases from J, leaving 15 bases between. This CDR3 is CASSLPGQWEQYF. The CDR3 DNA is TGCGCCAGCAGCCTGCCGGGTCAGTGGGAGCAGTACTTC. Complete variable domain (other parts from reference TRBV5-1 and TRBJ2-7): KAGVTQTPRYLIKTRGQQVTLSCSPISGHRSVSWYQQTPGQGLQFLFEYFSETQRNKGNFPGRFSGRQFSNSRSEMNVSTLELGDSALYLCASSLPGQWEQYFGPGTRLTVT.

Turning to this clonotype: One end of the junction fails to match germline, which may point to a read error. In DNA form, the CDR3 reads TGTGCCAGCAGCCCTGACAGGGGATTTTCCTACGAGCAGTACTTC. Protein: CASSPDRGFSYEQYF. The chain uses TRBV5-1 and TRBJ2-7; 8 nucleotides align to TRBD1. The CDR3 is 15 amino acids. Germline CDR1 SGHRS, CDR2 YFSETQ.

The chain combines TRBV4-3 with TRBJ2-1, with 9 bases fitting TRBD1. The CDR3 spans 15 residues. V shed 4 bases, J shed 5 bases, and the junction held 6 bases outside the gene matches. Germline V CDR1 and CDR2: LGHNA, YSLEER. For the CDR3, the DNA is TGCGCCAGCAGCCGAACGGGACAGGGAGACAATGAGCAGTTCTTC. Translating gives CASSRTGQGDNEQFF.

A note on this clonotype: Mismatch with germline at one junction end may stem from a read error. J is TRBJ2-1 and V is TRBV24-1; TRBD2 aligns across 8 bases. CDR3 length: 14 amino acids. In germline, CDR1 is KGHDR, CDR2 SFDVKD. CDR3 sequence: CAASGAGANNEQFF. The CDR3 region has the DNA TGTGCCGCCAGTGGAGCGGGGGCCAACAATGAGCAGTTCTTC.

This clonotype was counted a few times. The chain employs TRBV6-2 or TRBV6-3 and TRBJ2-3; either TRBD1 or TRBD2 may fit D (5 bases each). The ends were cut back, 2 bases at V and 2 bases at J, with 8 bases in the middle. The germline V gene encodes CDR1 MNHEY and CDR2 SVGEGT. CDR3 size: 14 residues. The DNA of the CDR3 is TGTGCCAGCAGTTACAGGGACGTCACAGATACGCAGTATTTT. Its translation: CASSYRDVTDTQYF.

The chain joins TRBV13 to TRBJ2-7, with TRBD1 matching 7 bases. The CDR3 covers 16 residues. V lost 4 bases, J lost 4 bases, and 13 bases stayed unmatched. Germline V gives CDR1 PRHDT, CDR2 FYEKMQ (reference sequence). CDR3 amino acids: CASSSSGTDVFYEQYF. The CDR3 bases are TGTGCCAGCAGCTCCTCCGGGACAGACGTCTTTTACGAGCAGTACTTC. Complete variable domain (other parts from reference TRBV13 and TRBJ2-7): AAGVIQSPRHLIKEKRETATLKCYPIPRHDTVYWYQQGPGQDPQFLISFYEKMQSDKGSIPDRFSAQQFSDYHSELNMSSLELGDSALYFCASSSSGTDVFYEQYFGPGTRLTVT.

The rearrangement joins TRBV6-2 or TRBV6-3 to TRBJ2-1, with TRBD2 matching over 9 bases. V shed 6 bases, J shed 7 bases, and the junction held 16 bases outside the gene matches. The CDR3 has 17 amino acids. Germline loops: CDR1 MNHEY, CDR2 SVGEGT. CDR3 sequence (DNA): TGTGCCAGCAGCCCTCGCACCAGCGGGAGGAATCGGAATGAGCAGTTCTTC. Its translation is CASSPRTSGRNRNEQFF.